This T cell receptor (beta chain) was captured by sequencing in a study of blood T cell repertoires in COVID-19. In the source study's methods: For nucleated cells, counts were estimated from reference gene primer amplification. Sequencing was performed with immunoSEQ multiplex PCR; in TCRdb, only in-frame clones are kept and a portion is missing. That table supplies the V and J calls and clone size; D and trimming were determined from the DNA. This sample yields around 140,000 clones, of which about 89% are seen a single time; roughly 18% belongs to the top ten. This clone showed up just a few times. Trimming pared 1 base from V and 0 bases from J, leaving 10 bases between. CDR3 length: 15 residues. CDR1 is SGHKS, CDR2 YYEKEE, per germline (reference sequence).

The sample was peripheral blood. This rearrangement joins TRBV5-5 to TRBJ1-2; unclear D gene. This sequence was found in a man aged 50-59 years with active or convalescent COVID-19. The CDR3 DNA follows: TGTGCCAGCAGCTTGACTTCCACAGCTAACTATGGCTACACCTTC. Amino acids: CASSLTSTANYGYTF.